This is a list of T cell receptor beta chains from one sample in a study of cytomegalovirus exposure and HLA in healthy donors. Some clones are missing from TCRdb's copy, which holds only in-frame ones; the method was immunoSEQ multiplex PCR. The repertoire consists of around 74,000 clones, with about four fifths occurring once and the leading ten covering 3% to 3.5%. Material for sequencing was PBMCs. All receptors derive from a man aged 35-49 years in good health and CMV-seronegative. CDR3s include the opening cysteine and the closing phenylalanine or tryptophan. A D gene is named only where the DNA matches it firmly. Some rows have no size entry. The others give once, few or many, or a class for an expanded clone.

d_call: NA
v_call: TRBV11-2
clone_size: NA
j_call: TRBJ1-3
cdr3_nt: TGTGCCAGCAGCTCGTACCGCGTTGGGGGACAACCTGGAAACACCATATATTTT
cdr3_aa: CASSSYRVGGQPGNTIYF

d_call: NA
v_call: TRBV6-5
clone_size: NA
j_call: TRBJ2-1
cdr3_nt: TGTGCCAGCAGTTTTGTTCTTGGGGGACTCTACAATGAGCAGTTCTTC
cdr3_aa: CASSFVLGGLYNEQFF

d_call: NA
v_call: TRBV7-9
clone_size: NA
j_call: TRBJ1-2
cdr3_nt: TGTGCCAGCAGCTTTTTGGCAGGGCAAGGTGGCTACACCTTC
cdr3_aa: CASSFLAGQGGYTF

d_call: TRBD1
v_call: TRBV11-2
clone_size: NA
j_call: TRBJ2-7
cdr3_nt: TGTGCCAGCAGCCCCCGGGACAGTTTCCTTTACGAGCAGTACTTC
cdr3_aa: CASSPRDSFLYEQYF

d_call: NA
v_call: TRBV19
clone_size: few
j_call: TRBJ1-1
cdr3_nt: TGTGCCAGTAGTATTAATGGGGGGGCGAACACTGAAGCTTTCTTT
cdr3_aa: CASSINGGANTEAFF

d_call: TRBD1
v_call: TRBV28
clone_size: NA
j_call: TRBJ2-7
cdr3_nt: TGTGCCAGCATAGACAGGGCCTCCTACGAGCAGTACTTC
cdr3_aa: CASIDRASYEQYF

d_call: NA
v_call: TRBV18
clone_size: NA
j_call: TRBJ1-4
cdr3_nt: TGTGCCAGCTCACTATCTACGACTAATGAAAAACTGTTTTTT
cdr3_aa: CASSLSTTNEKLFF

d_call: NA
v_call: TRBV7-3
clone_size: NA
j_call: TRBJ2-1
cdr3_nt: TGTGCCAGCAGCTCCGACAGGAAAGGCTACAATGAGCAGTTCTTC
cdr3_aa: CASSSDRKGYNEQFF

d_call: TRBD1
v_call: TRBV27
clone_size: NA
j_call: TRBJ2-1
cdr3_nt: TGTGCCAGCAGGGGGACAGGGAGGGTTAATGAGCAGTTCTTC
cdr3_aa: CASRGTGRVNEQFF

d_call: NA
v_call: TRBV19
clone_size: NA
j_call: TRBJ1-4
cdr3_nt: TGTGCCAGTAGTATATTTGAGCCCGCGGGGGAAGAAAAACTGTTTTTT
cdr3_aa: CASSIFEPAGEEKLFF

d_call: NA
v_call: TRBV19
clone_size: few
j_call: TRBJ2-7
cdr3_nt: TGTGCCACCGCCGTCGGGGGACGCAGCCTGAACGAGCAGTACTTC
cdr3_aa: CATAVGGRSLNEQYF

d_call: TRBD1
v_call: TRBV2
clone_size: once
j_call: TRBJ1-2
cdr3_nt: TGTGCCAGCAGCTACCTGGACAGGGAAGATGGCTACACCTTC
cdr3_aa: CASSYLDREDGYTF

d_call: TRBD1
v_call: TRBV2
clone_size: NA
j_call: TRBJ2-2
cdr3_nt: TGTGCCAGCAGGGGTTGGACAGGGGGCACCGGGGAGCTGTTTTTT
cdr3_aa: CASRGWTGGTGELFF

d_call: NA
v_call: TRBV30
clone_size: NA
j_call: TRBJ2-1
cdr3_nt: TGTGCCTGGAGTGTAAGAGGTAATGAGCAGTTCTTC
cdr3_aa: CAWSVRGNEQFF

d_call: NA
v_call: TRBV19
clone_size: NA
j_call: TRBJ2-6
cdr3_nt: TGTGCCAGTAGCCTTACCTTGAGATCTGGGGCCAACGTCCTGACTTTC
cdr3_aa: CASSLTLRSGANVLTF

d_call: TRBD1
v_call: TRBV5-6
clone_size: few
j_call: TRBJ2-7
cdr3_nt: TGTGCCAGCAGTTTGTACAGGGGTGGCGAGCAGTACTTC
cdr3_aa: CASSLYRGGEQYF

d_call: NA
v_call: TRBV5-1
clone_size: NA
j_call: TRBJ1-1
cdr3_nt: TGCGCCAGCAGCTCCCCGACAGGGAACACTGAAGCTTTCTTT
cdr3_aa: CASSSPTGNTEAFF

d_call: NA
v_call: TRBV28
clone_size: NA
j_call: TRBJ1-2
cdr3_nt: TGTGCCAGCAGGCCGAGACAGCGACCCAGCTATGGCTACACCTTC
cdr3_aa: CASRPRQRPSYGYTF

d_call: TRBD1
v_call: TRBV6-7
clone_size: NA
j_call: TRBJ2-2
cdr3_nt: TGTGCCAGCACCAGGAAAAGGTCCAGGGGGCCGTACACCGGGGAGCTGTTTTTT
cdr3_aa: CASTRKRSRGPYTGELFF

d_call: TRBD1
v_call: TRBV29-1
clone_size: NA
j_call: TRBJ2-3
cdr3_nt: TGCAGCGTTGGAAGACGGGACAGGTTTACGGATACGCAGTATTTT
cdr3_aa: CSVGRRDRFTDTQYF

d_call: NA
v_call: TRBV7-9
clone_size: NA
j_call: TRBJ2-4
cdr3_nt: TGTGCCAGCAGCGGGACTTGGGACATTCAGTACTTC
cdr3_aa: CASSGTWDIQYF

d_call: TRBD2
v_call: TRBV30
clone_size: NA
j_call: TRBJ2-3
cdr3_nt: TGTGCCTGTTCAGGGCAGATTAGCGGGGGGGGTGCAGATACGCAGTATTTT
cdr3_aa: CACSGQISGGGADTQYF

d_call: NA
v_call: TRBV7-9
clone_size: NA
j_call: TRBJ1-4
cdr3_nt: TGTGCCAGCAGCGTATCAGGGCAAACTAATGAAAAACTGTTTTTT
cdr3_aa: CASSVSGQTNEKLFF

d_call: NA
v_call: TRBV5-1
clone_size: NA
j_call: TRBJ2-3
cdr3_nt: TGCGCCAGCATCCTTGGACAGAGCACAGATACGCAGTATTTT
cdr3_aa: CASILGQSTDTQYF

d_call: NA
v_call: TRBV4-2
clone_size: NA
j_call: TRBJ1-2
cdr3_nt: TGTGCCAGCAGCCGGTCCGACTCTGGCTACACCTTC
cdr3_aa: CASSRSDSGYTF

d_call: TRBD2
v_call: TRBV7-2
clone_size: NA
j_call: TRBJ2-3
cdr3_nt: TGTGCCAGTATGCGTGATCTAGCGGGGGGGAGACGCACAGATACGCAGTATTTT
cdr3_aa: CASMRDLAGGRRTDTQYF

d_call: NA
v_call: TRBV27
clone_size: NA
j_call: TRBJ2-7
cdr3_nt: TGTGCAAGCAGCAAAACGGGAGCCCTGGAGCAGTACTTC
cdr3_aa: CASSKTGALEQYF

d_call: NA
v_call: TRBV5-1
clone_size: NA
j_call: TRBJ1-1
cdr3_nt: TGCGCCAGCAGCTACGGTTACGCGACTGAAGCTTTCTTT
cdr3_aa: CASSYGYATEAFF

d_call: NA
v_call: TRBV5-1
clone_size: NA
j_call: TRBJ2-7
cdr3_nt: TGCGCCAGCAGCCCCCCAGGGGTCGAGCAGTACTTC
cdr3_aa: CASSPPGVEQYF

d_call: TRBD1
v_call: TRBV6-6
clone_size: NA
j_call: TRBJ1-2
cdr3_nt: TGTGCCAGCAGTTGGACAGGGCCGTTTGAAAACTATGGCTACACCTTC
cdr3_aa: CASSWTGPFENYGYTF

d_call: TRBD2
v_call: TRBV5-6
clone_size: NA
j_call: TRBJ2-5
cdr3_nt: TGTGCCAGCAGCTTGGCATTCCAGCGGGGTGGTGGGACCCAGTACTTC
cdr3_aa: CASSLAFQRGGGTQYF

d_call: TRBD1
v_call: TRBV7-3
clone_size: NA
j_call: TRBJ1-6
cdr3_nt: TGTGCCAGCAGCTTAAATCCGGGACAGGGGTTCTATAATTCACCCCTCCACTTT
cdr3_aa: CASSLNPGQGFYNSPLHF

d_call: TRBD2
v_call: TRBV6-1
clone_size: NA
j_call: TRBJ2-5
cdr3_nt: TGTGCCAGCAGTGAAGTAAGAAGCGGGGGCCTCCCAAAGTACTTC
cdr3_aa: CASSEVRSGGLPKYF

d_call: NA
v_call: TRBV30
clone_size: NA
j_call: TRBJ1-4
cdr3_nt: TGTGCCTGGAGTGTAGGGCAGGGAGGTGAAAAACTGTTTTTT
cdr3_aa: CAWSVGQGGEKLFF

d_call: TRBD1
v_call: TRBV7-9
clone_size: once
j_call: TRBJ1-1
cdr3_nt: TGTTCCAGCAGCCATAATACAGGGGGCGCGGTGACTGAAGCTTTCTTT
cdr3_aa: CSSSHNTGGAVTEAFF

d_call: NA
v_call: TRBV28
clone_size: NA
j_call: TRBJ1-4
cdr3_nt: TGTGCCAGTGCGGGACCTAATGAAAAACTGTTTTTT
cdr3_aa: CASAGPNEKLFF

d_call: NA
v_call: TRBV7-3
clone_size: NA
j_call: TRBJ1-1
cdr3_nt: TGTGCCAGCAGCTTAAGCAGGGACACTGAAGCTTTCTTT
cdr3_aa: CASSLSRDTEAFF

d_call: TRBD2
v_call: TRBV9
clone_size: NA
j_call: TRBJ2-5
cdr3_nt: TGTGCCAGCAGCGCCTACCGCTGGGGCGGGGGGCAAGAGACCCAGTACTTC
cdr3_aa: CASSAYRWGGGQETQYF

d_call: TRBD1
v_call: TRBV7-2
clone_size: NA
j_call: TRBJ1-1
cdr3_nt: TGTGCCAGCAGCTTAATAACAGGGGGCTTTGAAGCTTTCTTT
cdr3_aa: CASSLITGGFEAFF

d_call: NA
v_call: TRBV4-2
clone_size: few
j_call: TRBJ1-1
cdr3_nt: TGTGCCAGCAGCCAAGATCTTAGGGGTGGAAAGACTGAAGCTTTCTTT
cdr3_aa: CASSQDLRGGKTEAFF

d_call: NA
v_call: TRBV5-1
clone_size: NA
j_call: TRBJ1-2
cdr3_nt: TGCGCCAGCCGCTTGGAGTCAGGGAAAAGCCTTAACTATGGCTACACCTTC
cdr3_aa: CASRLESGKSLNYGYTF

d_call: TRBD1
v_call: TRBV28
clone_size: NA
j_call: TRBJ1-1
cdr3_nt: TGTGCCAGCAGTAACAGACAGACAGGGAATCTGACTGAAGCTTTCTTT
cdr3_aa: CASSNRQTGNLTEAFF

d_call: TRBD1
v_call: TRBV9
clone_size: once
j_call: TRBJ1-1
cdr3_nt: TGTGCCAGCAGCGCCACAGGGGCGAACACTGAAGCTTTCTTT
cdr3_aa: CASSATGANTEAFF

d_call: NA
v_call: TRBV6-5
clone_size: NA
j_call: TRBJ2-7
cdr3_nt: TGTGCCAGCAGCCCACCGGGGATAACCCACGAGCAGTACTTC
cdr3_aa: CASSPPGITHEQYF

d_call: NA
v_call: TRBV5-1
clone_size: NA
j_call: TRBJ2-7
cdr3_nt: TGCGCCAGCAGCGCGAGCTCCTACGAGCAGTACTTC
cdr3_aa: CASSASSYEQYF